A selection of T cell receptor beta chains follows, all from one sample in a study of control samples from healthy donors and cancer patients. Here immunoSEQ multiplex PCR was the method, and the copy in TCRdb shows in-frame clones only, minus some. The sample includes about 80,000 clones, about 89% of them seen just once. What was sequenced was blood. The receptors were sampled from a woman aged 60 to 75 in good health. Each CDR3 is given with its conserved first and last residue. Each record gives: clone size, V gene, D gene, J gene, CDR3 DNA, CDR3 protein. A D gene is named only where the DNA matches it firmly. Size is omitted from some rows. Given values are once, few, many or a class for expanded clones.

>-|TRBV12-3/TRBV12-4|TRBD1|TRBJ1-1
TGTGCCAGCAGTCCTCGACAGGGCACTGAAGCTTTCTTT
CASSPRQGTEAFF
>-|TRBV7-2|-|TRBJ2-1
TGTGCCAGCAGCGCCACAGCTTACAATGAGCAGTTCTTC
CASSATAYNEQFF
>-|TRBV6-5|TRBD2|TRBJ2-5
TGTGCCAGCACTAGCGGGGGATTTGAGGAGACCCAGTACTTC
CASTSGGFEETQYF
>few|TRBV6-5|-|TRBJ2-1
TGTGCCAGCAGTTACTGGAGGGGGGGGTCGGTGAATGAGCAGTTCTTC
CASSYWRGGSVNEQFF
>-|TRBV6-2/TRBV6-3|TRBD2|TRBJ2-1
TGTGCCAGCAGTAAGACTAGCGGGAGGGCCTCGCCTGAGCAGTTCTTC
CASSKTSGRASPEQFF
>-|TRBV29-1|-|TRBJ1-5
TGCAGCGTACTCTCCACCGATCAGCCCCAGCATTTT
CSVLSTDQPQHF
>-|TRBV7-9|TRBD1|TRBJ1-2
TGTGCCAGCAGCCGGACCTCGGGGACAGGGTACGAAGGCTACACCTTC
CASSRTSGTGYEGYTF
>few|TRBV3-1/TRBV3-2|-|TRBJ1-1
TGTGCCAGCAGCCAGATTCCTCACAGAGCGGGGGGTGTCACTGAAGCTTTCTTT
CASSQIPHRAGGVTEAFF
>-|TRBV5-4|-|TRBJ1-2
TGTGCCAGCAGCTTATCTAGGGTTGGGGATGGCTACACCTTC
CASSLSRVGDGYTF
>-|TRBV30|TRBD1|TRBJ1-6
TGTGCCTGGAGTACGGGACAGGGTAAATCACCCCTCCACTTT
CAWSTGQGKSPLHF
>-|TRBV12-3/TRBV12-4|-|TRBJ2-1
TGTGCCAGCAGTCGACAGTACAATGAGCAGTTCTTC
CASSRQYNEQFF
>-|TRBV3-1/TRBV3-2|TRBD1|TRBJ2-5
TGTGCCAGCAGCCACACACCCCTATCCGGGACAGGGTCCCAGTACTTC
CASSHTPLSGTGSQYF
>-|TRBV29-1|TRBD2|TRBJ2-1
TGCAGCGTTGAAGATCTAGCGGCCGGGAGAGTTGGTGAGCAGTTCTTC
CSVEDLAAGRVGEQFF
>-|TRBV24-1|-|TRBJ2-5
TGTGCCACCAGTGATCCTACAGGAGATTCCCAAGAGACCCAGTACTTC
CATSDPTGDSQETQYF
>-|TRBV20-1|-|TRBJ1-3
TGCAGTGCTAGGCAGGGAGACACCATATATTTT
CSARQGDTIYF
>-|TRBV19|-|TRBJ1-1
TGTGCCAGTAGTAGTCAGACAGTGAACACTGAAGCTTTCTTT
CASSSQTVNTEAFF
>-|TRBV28|-|TRBJ1-1
TGTGCCAGCATTACTCGACAACTAAGTGAAGCTTTCTTT
CASITRQLSEAFF
>-|TRBV5-4|TRBD1|TRBJ2-5
TGTGCCAGCAGCACCGCGACAGGGACAGAGACCCAGTACTTC
CASSTATGTETQYF
>-|TRBV6-5|TRBD1|TRBJ1-6
TGTGCCAGCAGTTACGTGGGGACAGGGGGTAAATCACCCCTCCACTTT
CASSYVGTGGKSPLHF
>-|TRBV4-3|-|TRBJ2-7
TGCGCCAGCAGCCAAGCTACCAGGGGGGTCTACGAGCAGTACTTC
CASSQATRGVYEQYF
>-|TRBV3-1/TRBV3-2|TRBD1|TRBJ1-3
TGTGCCAGCAGCCATGCCGGGACAGGGGCTGGAAACACCATATATTTT
CASSHAGTGAGNTIYF
>-|TRBV10-3|TRBD1|TRBJ2-1
TGTGCCATCAGCCGGGACAGGAATTCCTACAATGAGCAGTTCTTC
CAISRDRNSYNEQFF
>-|TRBV7-2|TRBD1|TRBJ1-5
TGTGCCAGCAGCTTGTGGACAGGGAGCAATCAGCCCCAGCATTTT
CASSLWTGSNQPQHF
>-|TRBV18|-|TRBJ1-5
TGTGCCAGCTCACCAGGGGGCTTGGGCAATCAGCCCCAGCATTTT
CASSPGGLGNQPQHF
>-|TRBV27|-|TRBJ2-7
TGTGCCACTTGGATCCTCTTCTACGAGCAGTACTTC
CATWILFYEQYF
>-|TRBV18|-|TRBJ2-2
TGTGCCAGCTCACCAATTTCCAGGGGGGGCCTGGCCGGGGAGCTGTTTTTT
CASSPISRGGLAGELFF
>-|TRBV5-4|TRBD2|TRBJ2-1
TGTGCCAGCAGCTCCCGGACTAGCGGGAGGGTGGGTGAGCAGTTCTTC
CASSSRTSGRVGEQFF
>once|TRBV23-1|TRBD2|TRBJ2-1
TGCGCCAGCAGCCGAAAGACTAGCGGGAGGGCGGATGAGCAGTTCTTC
CASSRKTSGRADEQFF
>-|TRBV7-9|-|TRBJ1-1
TGTGCCAGCAGCTTAGGGGTCGGGTGGGGGCGAGTGGTTGACACTGAAGCTTTCTTT
CASSLGVGWGRVVDTEAFF
>-|TRBV7-2|-|TRBJ2-3
TGTGCCAGCCAGATCCCAAGCGCGGGCGGTCAGTATTTT
CASQIPSAGGQYF
>-|TRBV7-9|TRBD2|TRBJ2-7
TGTGCCAGCAGCCCCCGGACTAGCAGATACGAGCAGTACTTC
CASSPRTSRYEQYF
>few|TRBV6-5|-|TRBJ1-1
TGTGCCAGCAGTTACTCGAAGAACACTGAAGCTTTCTTT
CASSYSKNTEAFF
>-|TRBV2|-|TRBJ2-1
TGTGCCAGCAGCCAGGGTTTCGGAGAGCAGTTCTTC
CASSQGFGEQFF
>-|TRBV3-1/TRBV3-2|-|TRBJ2-4
TGTGCCAGCAGCCGAACGAAGGCTGGTCTGAGGTTCAAAAACATTCAGTACTTC
CASSRTKAGLRFKNIQYF
>-|TRBV6-6|-|TRBJ1-1
TGTGCCAGCAGTCACCATGAGACAGGGAACACTGAAGCTTTCTTT
CASSHHETGNTEAFF
>once|TRBV5-1|-|TRBJ2-3
TGCGCCAGCAGCTTGGCCCCGTCTATAGCAGATACGCAGTATTTT
CASSLAPSIADTQYF
>-|TRBV2|TRBD1|TRBJ1-6
TGTGCCAGCAGGCCTCCGACAGGGGACAATTCACCCCTCCACTTT
CASRPPTGDNSPLHF
>-|TRBV28|-|TRBJ1-6
TGTGCCAGCAGTTTACCCCGGGGGGCTGGTTCACCCCTCCACTTT
CASSLPRGAGSPLHF
>-|TRBV24-1|-|TRBJ1-6
TGTGCCACCAGTGACGTCTCAGCGGATTCCTATAATTCACCCCTCCACTTT
CATSDVSADSYNSPLHF
>-|TRBV12-3/TRBV12-4|TRBD1|TRBJ1-5
TGTGCCAGCAGTTTCTCAGGGGGACAGCCCCAGCATTTT
CASSFSGGQPQHF
>-|TRBV6-5|-|TRBJ1-4
TGTGCCAGCAGAAAACCAGGTGGTAATGAAAAACTGTTTTTT
CASRKPGGNEKLFF
>-|TRBV7-9|-|TRBJ1-4
TGTGCCAGCAGCTTGAGGACATGGGCTAATGAAAAACTGTTTTTT
CASSLRTWANEKLFF
>-|TRBV6-5|TRBD2|TRBJ2-7
TGTGCCAGCAGTTACTCGCCGGGGAGGGGTGGCGAGCAGTACTTC
CASSYSPGRGGEQYF
>-|TRBV28|-|TRBJ2-2
TGTGCCAGCAGTTTCCAGAACACCGGGGAGCTGTTTTTT
CASSFQNTGELFF
>-|TRBV10-3|-|TRBJ1-2
TGTGCCATCTCCTCAGGCGAAACCTATGGCTACACCTTC
CAISSGETYGYTF
>-|TRBV7-3|TRBD2|TRBJ2-1
TGTGCCAGCAGCTTAGGTCGGGGGGGACACAATGAGCAGTTCTTC
CASSLGRGGHNEQFF
>-|TRBV7-2|TRBD2|TRBJ2-3
TGTGCCAGCAGCTTGGGGGGACTAGCGCGTGCACGGGCAGATACGCAGTATTTT
CASSLGGLARARADTQYF
>-|TRBV7-9|-|TRBJ1-4
TGTGCCAGCAGCTTAAGGGGGTCCAATGAAAAACTGTTTTTT
CASSLRGSNEKLFF
>-|TRBV5-1|TRBD2|TRBJ2-3
TGCGCCAGCAGCTTGGGAGGGACTAGCGGGGCCGATACGCAGTATTTT
CASSLGGTSGADTQYF
>once|TRBV5-1|TRBD2|TRBJ2-7
TGCGCCAGCAGCTTGGGAGGGGCGGGGGACGAGCAGTACTTC
CASSLGGAGDEQYF
>-|TRBV5-1|TRBD2|TRBJ2-7
TGCGCCAGCAGCGGGGGACCGAGCGGGAGAACCCTCCTTGACGAGCAGTACTTC
CASSGGPSGRTLLDEQYF
>-|TRBV25-1|TRBD1|TRBJ2-1
TGTGCCAGCAGTGAACGGCCCGGACAGGGGTACAATGAGCAGTTCTTC
CASSERPGQGYNEQFF
>-|TRBV5-1|-|TRBJ2-1
TGCGCCAGCAGCTTGGAAGGGCTAGTTGGGGATGAGCAGTTCTTC
CASSLEGLVGDEQFF